This entry describes one T cell receptor beta chain. Antigen specificity is unknown. Libraries were prepared by immunoSEQ multiplex PCR; TCRdb keeps only in-frame clonotypes and omits some of them. Among fewer than 45,000 clones listed, around 70% were seen once. This sample stems from a study of radiotherapy plus CTLA-4 blockade in lung cancer. Study-level background: An objective response was seen in roughly a sixth of patients, and disease control in 31%. Study-level findings and limits: Increased serum interferon-beta after radiation also reportedly predicted response strongly.

CDR3 size: 12 residues. This sequence originates from a human donor with non-small cell lung cancer who had stable disease on radiotherapy plus ipilimumab. The chain is built from TRBV21-1 and TRBJ2-3; the table gives TRBD1 as D, unverified against the DNA. TRBV21-1 has pseudogene status. The sequenced sample was peripheral blood, obtained from a patient treated with radiotherapy plus ipilimumab. The CDR3 loop is CATSTDTDTQYF. The CDR3 nucleotides read TGTGCCACCTCGACAGACACAGATACGCAGTATTTT.